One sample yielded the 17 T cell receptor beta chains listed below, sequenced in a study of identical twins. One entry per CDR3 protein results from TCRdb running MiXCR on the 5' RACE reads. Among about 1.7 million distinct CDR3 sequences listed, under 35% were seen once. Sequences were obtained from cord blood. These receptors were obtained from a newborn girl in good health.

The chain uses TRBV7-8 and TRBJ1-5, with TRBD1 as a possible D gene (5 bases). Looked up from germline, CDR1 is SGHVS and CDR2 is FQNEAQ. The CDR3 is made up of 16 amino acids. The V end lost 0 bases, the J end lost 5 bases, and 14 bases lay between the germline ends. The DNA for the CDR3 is TGTGCCAGCAGCTTAGCAGGGGCGGGTTTAGATCAGCCCCAGCATTTT. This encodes CASSLAGAGLDQPQHF.

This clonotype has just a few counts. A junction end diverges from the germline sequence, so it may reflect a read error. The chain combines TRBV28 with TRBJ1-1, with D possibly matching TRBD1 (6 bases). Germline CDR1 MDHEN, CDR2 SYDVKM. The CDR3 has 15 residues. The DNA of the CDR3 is TGTGCCAGCAGCTTATTCAAACAGGGCGGCACTGAAGCTTTCTTT. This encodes CASSLFKQGGTEAFF.

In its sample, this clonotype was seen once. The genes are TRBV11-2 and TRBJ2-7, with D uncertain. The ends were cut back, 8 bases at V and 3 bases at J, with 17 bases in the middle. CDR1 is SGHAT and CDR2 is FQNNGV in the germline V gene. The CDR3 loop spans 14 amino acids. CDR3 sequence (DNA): TGTGCCAGCGGCCCAACCGCTACTCACTACGAGCAGTACTTC. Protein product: CASGPTATHYEQYF.

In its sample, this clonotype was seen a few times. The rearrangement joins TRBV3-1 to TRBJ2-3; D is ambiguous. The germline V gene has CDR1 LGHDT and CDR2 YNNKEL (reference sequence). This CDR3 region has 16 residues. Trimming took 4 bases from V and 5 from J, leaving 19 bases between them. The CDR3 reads CASSPNRRRSGDTQYF. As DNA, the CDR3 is TGTGCCAGCAGCCCAAATCGGCGTCGGTCCGGAGATACGCAGTATTTT.

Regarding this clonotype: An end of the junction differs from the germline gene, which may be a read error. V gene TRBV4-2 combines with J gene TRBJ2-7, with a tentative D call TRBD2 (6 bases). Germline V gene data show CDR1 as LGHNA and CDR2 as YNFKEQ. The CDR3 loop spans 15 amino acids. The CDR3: CASSEDRTTPYEQYF. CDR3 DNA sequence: TGTGCCAGCAGCGAAGACCGGACTACTCCCTACGAGCAGTACTTC.

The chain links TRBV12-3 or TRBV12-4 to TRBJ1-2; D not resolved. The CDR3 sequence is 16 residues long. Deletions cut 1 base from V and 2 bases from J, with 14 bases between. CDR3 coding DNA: TGTGCCAGCAGTTTAGTTTGGTCCGGGAAGAACTATGGCTACACCTTC. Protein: CASSLVWSGKNYGYTF.

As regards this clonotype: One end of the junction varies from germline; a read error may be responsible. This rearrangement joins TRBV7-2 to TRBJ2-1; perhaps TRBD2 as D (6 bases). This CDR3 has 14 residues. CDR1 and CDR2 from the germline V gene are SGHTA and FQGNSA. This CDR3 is CAGSLRLRGNEQFF. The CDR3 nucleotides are TGTGCCGGCAGCCTAAGGCTTCGGGGGAATGAGCAGTTCTTC.

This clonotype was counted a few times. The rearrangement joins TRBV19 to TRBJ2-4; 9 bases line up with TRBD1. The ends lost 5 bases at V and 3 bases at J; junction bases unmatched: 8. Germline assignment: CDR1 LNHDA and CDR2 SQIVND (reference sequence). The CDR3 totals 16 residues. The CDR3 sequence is CASSPRLDRGKNIQYF. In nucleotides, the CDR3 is TGTGCCAGTAGTCCCCGGCTGGACAGGGGCAAAAACATTCAGTACTTC.

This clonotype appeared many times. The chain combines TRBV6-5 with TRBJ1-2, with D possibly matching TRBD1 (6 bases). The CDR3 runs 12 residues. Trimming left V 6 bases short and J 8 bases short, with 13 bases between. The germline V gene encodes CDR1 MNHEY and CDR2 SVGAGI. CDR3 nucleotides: TGTGCCAGCAGGAATAACAGGGAGGGCTACACCTTC. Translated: CASRNNREGYTF.

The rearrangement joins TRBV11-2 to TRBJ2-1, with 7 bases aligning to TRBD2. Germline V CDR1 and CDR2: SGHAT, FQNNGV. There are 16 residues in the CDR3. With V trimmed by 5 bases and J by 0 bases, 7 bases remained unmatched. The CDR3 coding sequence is TGTGCCAGCAGCACGTATAGCGGGCTCTCCTACAATGAGCAGTTCTTC. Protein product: CASSTYSGLSYNEQFF.

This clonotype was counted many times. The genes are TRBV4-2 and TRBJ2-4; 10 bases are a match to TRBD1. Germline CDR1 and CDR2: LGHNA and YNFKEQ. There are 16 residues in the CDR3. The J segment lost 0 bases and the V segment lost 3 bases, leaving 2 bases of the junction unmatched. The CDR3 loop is CASSQTGGVAKNIQYF. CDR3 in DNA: TGTGCCAGCAGCCAGACAGGGGGCGTAGCCAAAAACATTCAGTACTTC.

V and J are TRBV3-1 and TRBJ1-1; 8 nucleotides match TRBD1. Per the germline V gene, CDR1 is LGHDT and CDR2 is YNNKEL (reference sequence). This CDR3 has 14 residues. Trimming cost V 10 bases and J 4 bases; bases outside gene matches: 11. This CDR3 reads CANSDRGVGTEAFF. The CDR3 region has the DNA TGTGCCAATAGCGACAGGGGCGTAGGCACTGAAGCTTTCTTT.

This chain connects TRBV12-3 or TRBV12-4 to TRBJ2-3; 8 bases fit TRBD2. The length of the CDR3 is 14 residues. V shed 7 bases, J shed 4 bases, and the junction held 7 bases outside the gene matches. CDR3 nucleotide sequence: TGTGCCAGCATCTACAGCGGGGGCGCAGATACGCAGTATTTT. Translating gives CASIYSGGADTQYF.

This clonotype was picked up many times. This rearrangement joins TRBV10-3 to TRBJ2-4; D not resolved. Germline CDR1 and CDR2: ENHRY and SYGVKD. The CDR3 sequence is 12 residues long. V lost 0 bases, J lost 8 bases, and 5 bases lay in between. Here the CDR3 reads CAISESKDIQYF. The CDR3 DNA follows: TGTGCCATCAGTGAGTCAAAGGACATTCAGTACTTC.

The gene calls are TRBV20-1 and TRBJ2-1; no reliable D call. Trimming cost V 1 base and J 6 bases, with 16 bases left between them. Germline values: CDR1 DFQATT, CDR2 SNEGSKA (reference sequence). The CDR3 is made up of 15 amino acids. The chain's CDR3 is CSARVPATSGNEQFF. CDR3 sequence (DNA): TGCAGTGCTAGAGTACCTGCCACTTCGGGCAATGAGCAGTTCTTC.

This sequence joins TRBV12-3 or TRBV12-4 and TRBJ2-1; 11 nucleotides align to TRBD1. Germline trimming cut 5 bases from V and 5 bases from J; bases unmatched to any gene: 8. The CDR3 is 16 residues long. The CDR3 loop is CASSPWDRGDDNEQFF. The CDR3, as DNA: TGTGCCAGCAGTCCGTGGGACAGGGGGGACGACAATGAGCAGTTCTTC.

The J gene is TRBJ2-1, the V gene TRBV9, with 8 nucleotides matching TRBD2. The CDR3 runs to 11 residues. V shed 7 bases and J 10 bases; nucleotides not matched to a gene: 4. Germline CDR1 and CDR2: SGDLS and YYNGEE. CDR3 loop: CASEASGEQFF. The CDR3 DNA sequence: TGTGCCAGCGAGGCTAGCGGGGAGCAGTTCTTC.